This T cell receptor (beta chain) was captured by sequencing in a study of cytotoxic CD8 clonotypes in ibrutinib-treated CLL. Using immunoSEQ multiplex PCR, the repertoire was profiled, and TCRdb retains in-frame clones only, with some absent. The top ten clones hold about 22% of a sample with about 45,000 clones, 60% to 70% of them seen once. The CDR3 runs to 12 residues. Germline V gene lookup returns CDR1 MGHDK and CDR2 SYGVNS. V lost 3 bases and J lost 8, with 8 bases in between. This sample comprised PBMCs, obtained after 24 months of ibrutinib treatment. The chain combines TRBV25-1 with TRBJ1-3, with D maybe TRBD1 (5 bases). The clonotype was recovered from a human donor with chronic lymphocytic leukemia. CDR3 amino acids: CASSEAGHTIYF. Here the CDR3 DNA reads TGTGCCAGCAGTGAGGCAGGGCACACCATATATTTT.